This TCR beta chain stems from a study of CD8 T cells in ankylosing spondylitis. TCRdb ran MiXCR on the 5' RACE reads and lists one entry per CDR3 protein. The repertoire holds approximately 180,000 distinct CDR3 sequences, with 18% as singletons. This clonotype was counted many times. Antigen specificity is unknown. Points from the study as a whole: From matched ankylosing spondylitis synovial fluid, disease-linked clones were reportedly recovered at significantly enriched levels.

The germline V gene has CDR1 SGHRS and CDR2 YFSETQ. V shed 6 bases and J shed 5 bases, with 10 bases lying between them. The CDR3 loop spans 12 amino acids. The receptor's source is a male donor aged 5-29 years with ankylosing spondylitis or in good health (not recorded which). The sequencing input was blood, either unsorted or a sorted T cell fraction (not recorded which). The rearrangement links TRBV5-1 to TRBJ2-3; D may be TRBD2 (5 bases). The DNA of the CDR3 is TGCGCCAGCAAAGAGGGCGGAGATACGCAGTATTTT. Translated: CASKEGGDTQYF.